The 6 T cell receptor beta chains given below trace back to one sample, sequenced in a study of T cells in women clearing cervical HPV infection. TCRdb keeps only in-frame clones here, not all; method: immunoSEQ multiplex PCR. The table counts about 22,000 clones; 12% lies in the top ten. Sequencing was done on a sample of blood buffy coat. These receptor sequences come from a woman between 18 and 70 years old with a cervical HPV16 infection that either progressed to CIN3+ or cleared (not recorded which).

CDR3 sequence: CAIKSSGGQAYDYTF. The DNA read from the CDR3 is TGTGCCATCAAATCGAGCGGGGGGCAGGCCTACGAC. This sequence joins TRBV19 and TRBJ1-2, with D maybe TRBD1 (6 bases). The read ends 3 residues early relative to the CDR3; the germline J gene fills the gap. The CDR3 runs 15 residues. From germline, CDR1 is LNHDA and CDR2 SQIVND (reference sequence).

With respect to this clone: Coverage ceases 3 residues before the CDR3 finishes, and the germline J gene fills in the end. The chain combines TRBV18 with TRBJ2-6; unclear D gene. Per germline, CDR1 KGHSH and CDR2 LQKENI. The CDR3 is 15 amino acids. V lost 1 base, J lost 2 bases, and 6 bases lay in between. The part of the CDR3 DNA that was read is TGTGCCAGCTCACCACTGGCTGCTGGGGCCAACGTC. Protein product: CASSPLAAGANV. The full CDR3 sequence reads CASSPLAAGANVLTF.

Of note for this clone: Sequencing ends 3 residues short of the CDR3 end; the germline J gene provides the rest. The chain employs TRBV29-1 and TRBJ1-2, with D possibly matching TRBD1 (6 bases). This CDR3 is 12 amino acids long. Trimming removed 6 bases from V and 2 bases from J, with 10 bases in between. Germline V gene lookup returns CDR1 SQVTM and CDR2 ANQGSEA. The part of the CDR3 DNA that was read is TGCAGCGTCGAAACAGGGAACTATGGC. As protein: CSVETGNYG. Given in full, the CDR3 is CSVETGNYGYTF.

With regard to this clone: The missing CDR3 end, 3 residues past where the read stops, is filled in from the germline J gene. The chain has TRBV20-1 and TRBJ2-3, with 10 bases lining up with TRBD2. The CDR3 is 15 amino acids. From germline, CDR1 is DFQATT and CDR2 SNEGSKA (reference sequence). CDR3 DNA, as far as it was read: TGCAGTGCTAGAGTGGCTAGCGGGAGCCAAGAGACG. It translates to CSARVASGSQET. In full, the CDR3 reads CSARVASGSQETQYF.

Notes on this clone: The DNA ends 3 residues before the CDR3 does, and the rest of the CDR3 is filled in from the germline J gene. The rearrangement links TRBV6-2 or TRBV6-3 to TRBJ2-2, with D unresolved. Germline lookup yields CDR1 MNHEY and CDR2 SVGEGT. Trimming removed 2 bases at V and 3 bases at J, with 16 bases between. The CDR3 extends over 17 amino acids. CDR3 region: CASSYKSADYYTGELFF. The part of the CDR3 DNA that was read is TGTGCCAGCAGTTACAAATCGGCGGATTACTACACCGGGGAG.

Concerning this clone: Mismatch with germline at one junction end may stem from a read error. The read terminates 3 residues ahead of where the CDR3 ends, so the germline J gene completes it. This chain uses TRBV4-2 with TRBJ2-3; D is perhaps TRBD2 (7 bases). Germline assignment: CDR1 LGHNA and CDR2 YNFKEQ. The length of the CDR3 is 14 residues. CDR3 DNA, as far as it was read: TGCGCCAGCAGCCAAACGGGGGGCGCAGATACG. This gives the protein CASSQTGGADT. The whole CDR3 is CASSQTGGADTQYF.